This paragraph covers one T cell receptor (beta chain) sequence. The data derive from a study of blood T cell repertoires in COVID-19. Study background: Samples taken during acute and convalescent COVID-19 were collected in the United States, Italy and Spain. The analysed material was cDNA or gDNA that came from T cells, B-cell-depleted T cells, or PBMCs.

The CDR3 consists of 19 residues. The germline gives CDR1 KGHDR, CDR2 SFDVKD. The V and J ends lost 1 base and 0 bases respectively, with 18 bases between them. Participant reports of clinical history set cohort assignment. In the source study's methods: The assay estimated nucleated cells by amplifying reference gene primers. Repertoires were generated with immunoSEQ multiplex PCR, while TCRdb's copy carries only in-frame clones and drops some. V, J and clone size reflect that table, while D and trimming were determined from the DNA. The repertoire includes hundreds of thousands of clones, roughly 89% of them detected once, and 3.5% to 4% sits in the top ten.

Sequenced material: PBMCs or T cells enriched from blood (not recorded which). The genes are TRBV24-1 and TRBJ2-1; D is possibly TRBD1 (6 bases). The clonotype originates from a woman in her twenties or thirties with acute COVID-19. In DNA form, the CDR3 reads TGTGCCACCAGTGATTTTGGGGACATGTCTCGAAGCTCCTACAATGAGCAGTTCTTC. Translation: CATSDFGDMSRSSYNEQFF.